This T cell receptor beta chain is drawn from a study of blood T cells in healthy people across ages. Points from the study as a whole: More naive CD4+ cells and higher diversity were found in long-lived than in aged donors.

Next came a second PCR, run for roughly 6 to 11 cycles, which used a sample-barcoded 5' primer along with a J-beta primer mix. Every cDNA was tagged by a template-switch adaptor with 12 random nucleotides. MiXCR, run by TCRdb on the 5' RACE reads, gives a single entry per CDR3 protein. The table records 1.5 million to 2 million distinct CDR3 sequences, over 25% of them present only once. The CDR3 extends over 14 amino acids. Per the germline V gene, CDR1 is SNHLY and CDR2 is FYNNEI. With 8 bases removed from V and 0 bases from J, the gap between germline ends came to 14 bases. On this clonotype: Antigen unknown.

This TCR was recovered from a woman under 40 in good health. Input material: blood. The rearrangement links TRBV2 to TRBJ2-7, with a weak D call TRBD1 (6 bases). CDR3 loop: CASGPGQSSYEQYF. The CDR3 nucleotides read TGTGCCAGCGGTCCGGGACAAAGCTCCTACGAGCAGTACTTC.